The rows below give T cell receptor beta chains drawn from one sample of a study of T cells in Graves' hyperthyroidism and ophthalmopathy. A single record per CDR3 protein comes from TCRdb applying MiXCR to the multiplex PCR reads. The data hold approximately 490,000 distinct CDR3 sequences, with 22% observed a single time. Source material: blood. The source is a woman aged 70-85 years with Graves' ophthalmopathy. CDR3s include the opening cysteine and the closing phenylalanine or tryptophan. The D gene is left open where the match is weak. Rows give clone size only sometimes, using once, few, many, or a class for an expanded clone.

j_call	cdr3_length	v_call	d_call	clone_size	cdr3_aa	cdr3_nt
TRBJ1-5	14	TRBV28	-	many	CASIWGLGNQPQHF	TGTGCCAGCATTTGGGGTCTAGGAAATCAGCCCCAGCATTTT
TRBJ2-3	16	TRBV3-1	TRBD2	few	CASSRRAGGTADTQYF	TGTGCCAGCAGCCGAAGGGCGGGAGGGACGGCAGATACGCAGTATTTT
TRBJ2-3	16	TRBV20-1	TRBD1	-	CSARGFTGGRTDTQYF	TGCAGTGCTAGAGGTTTCACAGGGGGCAGGACAGATACGCAGTATTTT
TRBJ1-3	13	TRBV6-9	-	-	CASSSGTGNTIYF	TGTGCCAGCAGTTCGGGGACTGGAAACACCATATATTTT
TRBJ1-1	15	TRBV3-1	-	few	CASSRVAGANTEAFF	TGTGCCAGCAGCCGGGTGGCCGGGGCGAACACTGAAGCTTTCTTT
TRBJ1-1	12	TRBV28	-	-	CASIGPGTEAFF	TGTGCCAGCATCGGTCCGGGCACTGAAGCTTTCTTT
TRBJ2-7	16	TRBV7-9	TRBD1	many	CASSLVGGQGANEQYF	TGTGCCAGCAGCCTAGTTGGGGGACAGGGGGCTAACGAGCAGTACTTC
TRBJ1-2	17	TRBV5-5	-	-	CASSWAGDRIANYGYTF	TGTGCCAGCAGCTGGGCTGGTGATAGGATAGCTAACTATGGCTACACCTTC
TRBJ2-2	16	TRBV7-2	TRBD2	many	CASSPLAGANTGELFF	TGTGCCAGCAGCCCTCTAGCGGGGGCAAACACCGGGGAGCTGTTTTTT
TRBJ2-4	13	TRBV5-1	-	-	CASSGSAINIQYF	TGCGCCAGCAGTGGTAGCGCTATCAACATTCAGTACTTC
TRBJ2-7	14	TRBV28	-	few	CASSLSFDGSWQYF	TGTGCCAGCAGTTTGTCATTCGACGGGAGTTGGCAGTACTTC
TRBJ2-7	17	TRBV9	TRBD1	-	CASSVQPGQGSSYEQYF	TGTGCCAGCAGCGTGCAGCCGGGACAGGGGAGCTCCTACGAGCAGTACTTC
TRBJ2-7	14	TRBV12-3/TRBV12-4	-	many	CASIRAQKSYEQYF	TGTGCCAGCATTCGCGCCCAAAAATCCTACGAGCAGTACTTC
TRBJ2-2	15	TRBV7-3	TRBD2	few	CASSLIGGDTGELFF	TGTGCCAGCAGCTTAATTGGGGGGGACACCGGGGAGCTGTTTTTT
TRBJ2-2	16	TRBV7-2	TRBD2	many	CASSLGLAVNTGELFF	TGTGCCAGCAGCTTGGGACTAGCGGTGAACACCGGGGAGCTGTTTTTT
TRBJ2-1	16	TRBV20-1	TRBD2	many	CSARLQLARIHNEQFF	TGCAGTGCTAGGCTGCAACTAGCGAGGATTCACAATGAGCAGTTCTTC
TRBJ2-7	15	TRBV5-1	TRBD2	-	CASSLPLAGVDEQYF	TGCGCCAGCAGCCTTCCATTAGCGGGAGTGGATGAGCAGTACTTC
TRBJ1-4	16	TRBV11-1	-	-	CASSQKGPGAEEKLFF	TGCGCCAGCAGCCAAAAGGGCCCGGGGGCCGAGGAAAAACTGTTTTTT
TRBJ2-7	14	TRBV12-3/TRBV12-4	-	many	CASSLAGESYEQYF	TGTGCCAGCAGTTTAGCTGGGGAATCCTACGAGCAGTACTTC
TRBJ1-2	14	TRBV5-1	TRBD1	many	CASTWGQGNYGYTF	TGCGCCAGCACCTGGGGACAGGGGAACTATGGCTACACCTTC
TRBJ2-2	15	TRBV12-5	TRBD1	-	CASAFGPQGAGELFF	TGTGCTAGTGCTTTCGGTCCCCAGGGGGCCGGGGAGCTGTTTTTT
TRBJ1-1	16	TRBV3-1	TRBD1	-	CASSSGTGDVGSEAFF	TGTGCCAGCAGCTCCGGGACAGGGGATGTAGGTTCTGAAGCTTTCTTT
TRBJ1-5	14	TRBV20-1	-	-	CSAKDSEGDQPQHF	TGCAGTGCAAAGGACAGCGAAGGAGATCAGCCCCAGCATTTT
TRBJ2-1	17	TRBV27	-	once	CASSREGFGGRAPGQFF	TGTGCCAGCAGCAGAGAGGGATTCGGCGGCAGGGCTCCTGGGCAGTTCTTC
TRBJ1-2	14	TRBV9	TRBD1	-	CASSGGTGGRGYTF	TGTGCCAGCAGCGGGGGGACAGGGGGACGAGGCTACACCTTC
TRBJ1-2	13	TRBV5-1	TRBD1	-	CASNPGQGNGYTF	TGCGCCAGCAACCCAGGACAGGGCAATGGCTACACCTTC